The 7 T cell receptor beta chains in this list originate from one sample, sequenced in a study of STAT5B mutations in CD4+ large granular lymphocyte leukemia. The assay was immunoSEQ multiplex PCR, and TCRdb's table has in-frame clones only and misses some. The sample lists approximately 35,000 clones, more than 60% occurring once. The specimen was CD4+ T cells from blood buffy coats. These receptors were obtained from a human donor in good health.

The chain is built from TRBV10-3 and TRBJ1-2, with 10 bases matching TRBD1. This CDR3 spans 15 amino acids. The germline V gene encodes CDR1 ENHRY and CDR2 SYGVKD. Trimming at V came to 6 bases and at J to 8 bases, leaving 12 bases not matched to a gene. CDR3 nucleotide sequence: TGTGCCATCAGCCAAATGACAGGGGGCGAGCGAGGCTACACCTTC. Translated, it gives CAISQMTGGERGYTF.

The genes are TRBV4-1 and TRBJ2-3; 9 bases line up with TRBD1. Germline-derived CDR1 and CDR2 are MGHRA and YSYEKL. This CDR3 is built from 18 residues. V was clipped by 0 bases and J by 7 bases; unmatched bases: 14. CDR3 loop: CASSQEQQGQGEGHTQYF. CDR3 bases: TGCGCCAGCAGCCAAGAGCAGCAGGGACAGGGCGAGGGACATACGCAGTATTTT.

The chain is built from TRBV6-5 and TRBJ1-2, with 7 positions matching TRBD1. V shed 7 bases, J shed 4 bases, and the junction held 12 bases outside the gene matches. CDR1 and CDR2 from the germline V gene are MNHEY and SVGAGI. The CDR3 runs to 15 residues. In DNA, the CDR3 is TGTGCCAGCACTCCCCAGGGGGGCTCGGGCTATGGCTACACCTTC. Translated, it gives CASTPQGGSGYGYTF.

This clone has more than one count but fewer than ten. The chain uses TRBV5-1 and TRBJ1-2; 9 bases map to TRBD1. With V trimmed by 5 bases and J by 7 bases, 12 bases remained unmatched. Germline lookup yields CDR1 SGHRS and CDR2 YFSETQ. The CDR3 spans 15 residues. CDR3 coding DNA: TGCGCCAGCAGTTGGGACGGGACAGGGCTCTTTGGCTACACCTTC. Protein product: CASSWDGTGLFGYTF.

The CDR3 DNA follows: TGTGCCAGCAGTGACGGGCAGGGGGCAAGAGGCTACACCTTC. Its protein product is CASSDGQGARGYTF. V and J are TRBV25-1 and TRBJ1-2; TRBD1 aligns across 8 bases. This CDR3 spans 14 amino acids. V was clipped by 3 bases and J by 8 bases; unmatched bases: 8. Germline CDR1 MGHDK, CDR2 SYGVNS.

This clone was observed a handful of times. The chain has TRBV19 and TRBJ1-2; D is undetermined. This CDR3 spans 12 amino acids. Looked up from germline, CDR1 is LNHDA and CDR2 is SQIVND (reference sequence). V shed 9 bases and J shed 0 bases, with 8 bases lying between them. CDR3 DNA: TGTGCCAGCAGAGACCCTAACTATGGCTACACCTTC. It specifies CASRDPNYGYTF. The full variable domain, its missing parts supplied by reference TRBV19 and TRBJ1-2, is DGGITQSPKYLFRKEGQNVTLSCEQNLNHDAMYWYRQDPGQGLRLIYYSQIVNDFQKGDIAEGYSVSREKKESFPLTVTSAQKNPTAFYLCASRDPNYGYTFGSGTRLTVV.

The sample holds a few counts of this clone. The V gene is TRBV2, the J gene TRBJ2-2; no clear D gene. V dropped 7 bases and J dropped 6 bases, with 6 bases sitting between them. CDR3 length: 11 amino acids. Germline-derived CDR1 and CDR2 are SNHLY and FYNNEI. The CDR3 here is CASILAGELFF. The CDR3 region has the DNA TGTGCCAGCATCCTCGCCGGGGAGCTGTTTTTT.